This is a list of T cell receptor beta chains from one sample in a study of T cells in Graves' hyperthyroidism and ophthalmopathy. TCRdb itself ran the multiplex PCR reads through MiXCR, one entry per CDR3 protein. The repertoire holds approximately 690,000 distinct CDR3 sequences, with more than 20% as singletons. The specimen sequenced was blood. Every receptor here comes from a man aged 25-45 years with Graves' ophthalmopathy. CDR3s include the opening cysteine and the closing phenylalanine or tryptophan. The D gene is left open where the match is weak. Only some rows state a clone size, as once, few, many or a class for expanded clones.

>TRBJ1-5|NA|few|16|TRBV13
TGTGCCAGCAGCCTCGGCCCCGGGACGATGGATCAGCCCCAGCATTTT
CASSLGPGTMDQPQHF
>TRBJ2-7|NA|many|11|TRBV11-2
TGTGCCAGCAGCCCGGACTACGAGCAGTACTTC
CASSPDYEQYF
>TRBJ2-7|TRBD1|few|15|TRBV6-2/TRBV6-3
TGTGCCAGCAGTTCCACTCTCACGGGACAGCACGAGCAGTACTTC
CASSSTLTGQHEQYF
>TRBJ1-5|NA|NA|17|TRBV28
TGTGCCAGCCTTCGTTTAAAAGGGACGATTAGCAATCAGCCCCAGCATTTT
CASLRLKGTISNQPQHF
>TRBJ2-3|TRBD1|many|14|TRBV2
TGTGCCAGCAGGAGGGACAGAACCACAGATACGCAGTATTTT
CASRRDRTTDTQYF
>TRBJ2-7|TRBD1|NA|14|TRBV27
TGTGCCAGCAGTTACGGGACAGGGCTGTTCGAGCAGTACTTC
CASSYGTGLFEQYF
>TRBJ1-1|TRBD1|NA|16|TRBV7-9
TGTGCCAGCAGCTCCCCGGCAGGACAGGGGTTTACTGAAGCTTTCTTT
CASSSPAGQGFTEAFF
>TRBJ1-2|NA|once|12|TRBV10-3
TGTGCCATCGCGGGGGATGATGGTGGCTACACCTTC
CAIAGDDGGYTF
>TRBJ2-1|NA|few|14|TRBV4-3
TGCGCCAGCAGCCAAGCGGGCAGGGGAAATGAGCAGTTCTTC
CASSQAGRGNEQFF
>TRBJ1-4|TRBD1|many|13|TRBV12-3/TRBV12-4
TGTGCCAGCAGTTTACAGGGGGCGGAAAAACTGTTTTTT
CASSLQGAEKLFF
>TRBJ2-3|TRBD2|many|15|TRBV18
TGTGCCAGCTCACCAGAGGGAGGGCCCACAGATACGCAGTATTTT
CASSPEGGPTDTQYF
>TRBJ1-3|NA|once|13|TRBV9
TGTGCCAGCAGCGTAGAGGCTGGAAACACCATATATTTT
CASSVEAGNTIYF
>TRBJ2-3|NA|NA|16|TRBV20-1
TGCGGTGCGCGATTGTCTTCGGGGGCAAGCACAGATACGCAGTATTTT
CGARLSSGASTDTQYF
>TRBJ2-1|NA|few|19|TRBV20-1
TGCAGTGCTTTTATCCCCCCTGGGCAGGGGTCCAGCTCCTACAATGAGCAGTTCTTC
CSAFIPPGQGSSSYNEQFF
>TRBJ2-7|NA|NA|16|TRBV28
TGTGCCAGCAGTTTCCATCTAGCGACCCTTACCTACGAGCAGTACTTC
CASSFHLATLTYEQYF
>TRBJ1-1|NA|many|12|TRBV11-2
TGTGCCAGCAGCTCGGCCCGCTTTGAAGCTTTCTTT
CASSSARFEAFF
>TRBJ2-5|TRBD1|NA|17|TRBV7-9
TGTGCCAGCAGCTTCCCTCAGGCAGGGGGAGTACAAGAGACCCAGTACTTC
CASSFPQAGGVQETQYF
>TRBJ2-5|NA|NA|14|TRBV11-2
TGTGCCAGCAGCCTCAGGACTATTCAAGAGACCCAGTACTTC
CASSLRTIQETQYF
>TRBJ1-5|NA|NA|15|TRBV7-9
TGTGCCAGCAGCTTAGGGGGCCTTATCAATCAGCCCCAGCATTTT
CASSLGGLINQPQHF
>TRBJ2-7|TRBD2|many|18|TRBV20-1
TGCAGTGCTAGAGTGATCAGGGCGACTAGCGGGAGAACCTACGAGCAGTACTTC
CSARVIRATSGRTYEQYF
>TRBJ2-7|NA|few|14|TRBV5-5
TGTGCCAGTAGCTTGTCCTCATCCTCCTACGAGCAGTACTTC
CASSLSSSSYEQYF
>TRBJ2-4|NA|NA|15|TRBV28
TGTGCCAGCCAGGGGTCCATCCTAGCCGAAAACATTCAGTACTTC
CASQGSILAENIQYF
>TRBJ2-1|TRBD2|NA|15|TRBV20-1
TGCAGTGCAAAAACTAGCGGGAGTTGGTACAATGAGCAGTTCTTC
CSAKTSGSWYNEQFF
>TRBJ2-1|NA|few|14|TRBV27
TGTGCCAGCAGTGGGCGGCGGGATTACAATGAGCAGTTCTTC
CASSGRRDYNEQFF
>TRBJ1-1|NA|NA|14|TRBV7-2
TGTGCCAGCAGCTTAAGGACAGCGTTAAATGAAGCTTTCTTT
CASSLRTALNEAFF
>TRBJ1-1|TRBD1|NA|14|TRBV2
TGTGCCAGCCGGGACAGAAGACTCCTTAGCGAAGCTTTCTTT
CASRDRRLLSEAFF
>TRBJ2-7|TRBD2|NA|15|TRBV11-2
TGTGCCAGCAGCGTGGGACTAGCGGACTCCTACGAGCAGTACTTC
CASSVGLADSYEQYF
>TRBJ2-5|NA|many|15|TRBV3-1
TGTGCCAGCAGCCAAGGGTCAGGGACCCAAGAGACCCAGTACTTC
CASSQGSGTQETQYF
>TRBJ2-5|NA|few|12|TRBV20-1
TGCAGTGCTCGAATGGGACAAGAGACCCAGTACTTC
CSARMGQETQYF
>TRBJ2-7|TRBD1|many|14|TRBV28
TGTGCCAACAGCGTTCCGGGACAGGTGTCCGAGCAGTACTTC
CANSVPGQVSEQYF
>TRBJ2-2|TRBD1|NA|17|TRBV28
TGTGCCAGCAGTACCGCTGGACAGGGCATTTCAGCCGGGGAGCTGTTTTTT
CASSTAGQGISAGELFF
>TRBJ1-5|TRBD1|many|16|TRBV2
TGTGCCAGCAGTGAAGCGCTTCGACAGGGCCTGTGGCCCCAGCATTTT
CASSEALRQGLWPQHF
>TRBJ2-1|NA|many|18|TRBV24-1
TGTGCCACCAGTGATTTGCAAGGAACGTCGAGCTCCTACAATGAGCAGTTCTTC
CATSDLQGTSSSYNEQFF
>TRBJ2-2|NA|few|15|TRBV12-3/TRBV12-4
TGTGCCAGCAGCACTTCCGGGACTTGGACCGGGGAGCTGTTTTTT
CASSTSGTWTGELFF
>TRBJ2-1|NA|few|15|TRBV7-6
TGTGCCAGCATCCATAAGACCCGGTTCTACAATGAGCAGTTCTTC
CASIHKTRFYNEQFF
>TRBJ2-1|TRBD2|NA|16|TRBV2
TGTGCCAGCAGTGAAGGGCTAGCGGGAGGGTTGGATGAGCAGTTCTTC
CASSEGLAGGLDEQFF
>TRBJ2-2|NA|few|14|TRBV12-3/TRBV12-4
TGTGCCAGCAGTTACGAAACGAACACCGGGGAGCTGTTTTTT
CASSYETNTGELFF
>TRBJ2-5|NA|many|14|TRBV7-2
TGTGCCAGCAGCTTAAACCGAGGGGGAGAGACCCAGTACTTC
CASSLNRGGETQYF
>TRBJ2-2|NA|many|14|TRBV11-3
TGTGCCAGCAGCTTCGGCGGTCTCACCGGGGAGCTGTTTTTT
CASSFGGLTGELFF
>TRBJ1-1|TRBD1|many|14|TRBV30
TGTGCCTGGAAAGTCGGGACAGCTAACACTGAAGCTTTCTTT
CAWKVGTANTEAFF
>TRBJ1-6|NA|few|15|TRBV4-1
TGCGCCAGCAGCCAAGTGGCAGGGACGAAGTCACCCCTCCACTTT
CASSQVAGTKSPLHF
>TRBJ1-3|TRBD1|NA|18|TRBV2
TGTGCCAGCAGTGAAGCGAAGTTCAGGGGGGCATTCGGAAACACCATATATTTT
CASSEAKFRGAFGNTIYF
>TRBJ2-1|NA|many|14|TRBV5-1
TGCGCCAGCAGCCCTGAGACGTCATACAATGAGCAGTTCTTC
CASSPETSYNEQFF
>TRBJ1-4|TRBD1|NA|13|TRBV20-1
TGCAGTGCCCCCGGGACAGGGAATGAAAAACTGTTTTTT
CSAPGTGNEKLFF
>TRBJ2-3|NA|few|14|TRBV29-1
TGCAGCGTTGAAGTGACGGGAAGGGGAGATACGCAGTATTTT
CSVEVTGRGDTQYF
>TRBJ2-3|NA|few|16|TRBV6-2/TRBV6-3
TGTGCCAGCAGTAAGGCCAAGACAACCCTAGCGGATACGCAGTATTTT
CASSKAKTTLADTQYF
>TRBJ2-7|NA|few|14|TRBV7-8
TGTGCCAGCAGCTTACCCGGGAGCCACTACGAGCAGTACTTC
CASSLPGSHYEQYF
>TRBJ2-3|NA|NA|17|TRBV13
TGTGCCAGCAGTTTAAGGGCAGGGGACGCGCTCACAGATACGCAGTATTTT
CASSLRAGDALTDTQYF
>TRBJ1-5|NA|NA|15|TRBV7-2
TGTGCCAGCAGCCCCGTGGACGGCAGCAATCAGCCCCAGCATTTT
CASSPVDGSNQPQHF
>TRBJ1-4|NA|NA|14|TRBV6-5
TGTGCCAGCAGTTACTCGAACAGGAATGAAAAACTGTTTTTT
CASSYSNRNEKLFF
>TRBJ2-3|NA|NA|16|TRBV25-1
TGTGCCAGCAGTGAATCTCGCGGAGTTTGGGGAGATACGCAGTATTTT
CASSESRGVWGDTQYF
>TRBJ1-5|NA|few|13|TRBV24-1
TGTGCCACCAGTGATACACAGGGCCGGCCCCAGCATTTT
CATSDTQGRPQHF
>TRBJ2-1|TRBD2|NA|17|TRBV30
TGTGCCTGGAGCAAGGGACTAGCGGGGACCGCCTACAATGAGCAGTTCTTC
CAWSKGLAGTAYNEQFF
>TRBJ2-5|NA|many|14|TRBV11-2
TGTGCCAGCAGCGACCAGGGGGGCCAAGAGACCCAGTACTTC
CASSDQGGQETQYF
>TRBJ2-1|TRBD2|NA|17|TRBV5-1
TGCGCCAGCAGAAAGGGTCGCGGGGGGGGTGCCTACAATGAGCAGTTCTTC
CASRKGRGGGAYNEQFF
>TRBJ1-5|NA|many|14|TRBV18
TGTGCCAGCTCAATAGGACAGCCCAATCAGCCCCAGCATTTT
CASSIGQPNQPQHF
>TRBJ1-1|TRBD1|few|15|TRBV9
TGTGCCAGCAGCGTAGTTGAACAGGGGGCGACTGAAGCTTTCTTT
CASSVVEQGATEAFF